The rows below give T cell receptor delta chains drawn from one sample of a study of Vδ1+ human thymocytes. TCRdb re-called clones from the multiplex PCR reads via CATT. The data hold 50,000 to 75,000 delta-chain clones, with around 15% observed a single time. Sequencing was carried out using Vdelta1+ gamma-delta thymocytes from the thymus. The receptors derive from a girl under three years old who had congenital heart surgery. Both conserved end residues are part of each CDR3. A D gene is named only where the DNA matches it firmly. Rows give clone size only sometimes, using once, few, many, or a class for an expanded clone.

clone size	V gene	J gene	D gene	CDR3 DNA	CDR3 protein
few	TRDV1	TRDJ1	TRDD2	TGTGCTCTTGGGGAACTAAGGGCGTTCCTACTTCATGGTGGGTCATCGTACACCGATAAACTCATCTTT	CALGELRAFLLHGGSSYTDKLIF
NA	TRDV1	TRDJ1	NA	TGTGCTCTTGGGGAAAGGAATCTAAGAGGGTACCCAGGCACCGATAAACTCATCTTT	CALGERNLRGYPGTDKLIF
medium-sized	TRDV2	TRDJ3	NA	TGTGCCTGTGACAGCGGTACTGACCTATGGCACTGGGACACCCGACAGATGTTTTTC	CACDSGTDLWHWDTRQMFF
NA	TRDV1	TRDJ1	TRDD3	TGTGCTCTTGGGGAACTGAGCGGTTCAAAAGGGGGGATACGCCAAGGGTACACCGATAAACTCATCTTT	CALGELSGSKGGIRQGYTDKLIF
few	TRDV1	TRDJ1	TRDD3	TGTGCTCTTGGGGAACTATGCTCCTCGCCTTCCCTTCTGGGGGATAAAAACCCGTACACCGATAAACTCATCTTT	CALGELCSSPSLLGDKNPYTDKLIF
few	TRDV1	TRDJ1	TRDD3	TGTGCTCTTGGGGAACTACCCGGAGTGGGGGATTGTGGCACCGATAAACTCATCTTT	CALGELPGVGDCGTDKLIF
NA	TRDV1	TRDJ1	TRDD2	TGTGCTCTTGGGTCCCCCTTCCTACGTACGGGGCTCATCTTT	CALGSPFLRTGLIF
NA	TRDV1	TRDJ1	NA	TGTGCTCTTGGGGAAGTAAGCCCTAGGGACTCGTCCGGTAAACTCATCTTT	CALGEVSPRDSSGKLIF
NA	TRDV2	TRDJ1	TRDD3	TGTGCCTGTGACACCCGCTGGGGGATACGCGCCGATAAACTCATCTTT	CACDTRWGIRADKLIF
few	TRAV29/DV5	TRDJ1	NA	NA	CSVLLCSNREGRNDKLIF
few	TRDV1	TRDJ1	TRDD3	TGTGCTCTTGGGGAACGGAGACTGGGGGATACTGACACCGATAAACTCATCTTT	CALGERRLGDTDTDKLIF
once	TRAV29/DV5	TRDJ1	TRDD3	TGTGCCGCAAGCGCGTACCTTCCCACTCTGGGGGATACGGGAGAGATAGAGTACACCGATAAACTCATCTTT	CAASAYLPTLGDTGEIEYTDKLIF
NA	TRDV1	TRDJ1	NA	TGTGCTCTTGGGGCAGGGATTATGAGACTTCCCGTCTTCGACATCCCCGGTAAACTCATCTTT	CALGAGIMRLPVFDIPGKLIF
once	TRDV1	TRDJ1	TRDD3	TGTGCTCTTGGGGAACTAAGCGGTTCCACGTCTGGGGGATCCTACACCGATAAACTCATCTTT	CALGELSGSTSGGSYTDKLIF
NA	TRDV1	TRDJ1	NA	TGTGCTCTTGGGGGAGGCCTTCCTACAGGGGTCGAGTCTGGGGGATCCGATAAACTCATCTTT	CALGGGLPTGVESGGSDKLIF
NA	TRDV1	TRDJ1	NA	TGTGCTCTTGGGGAACTAGTCCTACGTAGTACTGAGGAGGATAAGCTCATCTTT	CALGELVLRSTEEDKLIF
few	TRDV1	TRDJ1	TRDD3	TGTGCTCTTGGGGGTCCCCCGCACTACTGGGGATTGGGGTCCGATAAACTCATCTTT	CALGGPPHYWGLGSDKLIF
once	TRDV1	TRDJ1	TRDD2	TGTGCTCTTGGGGAAACCCATCGGCCTTCCTACGACCTGGGGGCTCCCTGGTACACCGATAAACTCATCTTT	CALGETHRPSYDLGAPWYTDKLIF
NA	TRDV1	TRDJ1	NA	TGTGCTCTTGGGGAAATTGTAACGACGGATCTCCTCACCGATAAACTCATCTTT	CALGEIVTTDLLTDKLIF
NA	TRDV1	TRDJ1	NA	TGTGCTCTTGAGGAACTACGGGGGGACACCGATAAACTCATCTTT	CALEELRGDTDKLIF
few	TRDV1	TRDJ1	NA	TGTGCTCTTGGGGAACAGGGGGGACCCTTCTACACCGATAAACTCATCTTT	CALGEQGGPFYTDKLIF
few	TRDV1	TRDJ1	NA	TGTGCTCTTGGGGAAACAAAGGGTAACGATAAACTCATCTTT	CALGETKGNDKLIF
NA	TRDV1	TRDJ1	TRDD3	TGTGCTCTTGGGGAACGAGGGGGGTCGATCCCAAGTGGGGGATACGGCTGGCTCATCTTT	CALGERGGSIPSGGYGWLIF
NA	TRDV1	TRDJ1	TRDD3	TGTGCTCTTGGGGAATATCTCCTAAGAGGTTACTGGGGGATACGAGACACCGACAAACTCATCTTT	CALGEYLLRGYWGIRDTDKLIF
NA	TRDV1	TRDJ1	NA	TGTGCTCTTGGGGAATTTCCCCCCTCTTCCTGGACTGATCGGGGAGCTACCGATAAACTCATCTTT	CALGEFPPSSWTDRGATDKLIF
NA	TRDV1	TRDJ1	TRDD3	TGTGCTCTTGGGGTAACCCGCAGACTGGGGGATACACCCGATAAACTCATCTTT	CALGVTRRLGDTPDKLIF
NA	TRDV1	TRDJ1	NA	TGTGCTCTTGGGGAAAAGACCCACCTCTGGGGACAAGGGTACACCGATAAACTCATCTTT	CALGEKTHLWGQGYTDKLIF
few	TRDV1	TRDJ1	NA	TGTGCTCTTGGGGACCCTTCCTGCTGGGGGACACTTACCGATAAACTCATCTTT	CALGDPSCWGTLTDKLIF
NA	TRDV1	TRDJ1	NA	TGTGCTCTTGGGGAACTGAGAGGGGATGGGGTGCGTACTGCCGGCGACACCGATAAACTCATCTTT	CALGELRGDGVRTAGDTDKLIF
few	TRDV1	TRDJ1	TRDD3	TGTGCTCTTGGGAACCTAAAACTGGGGGATATTGGACGGGACCCCCTTACTTACACCGATAAACTCATCTTT	CALGNLKLGDIGRDPLTYTDKLIF
few	TRDV1	TRDJ1	NA	TGTGCTCTTGGGGAACCCGCCTTCCAAGGAGGTTACACCGATAAACTCATCTTT	CALGEPAFQGGYTDKLIF
NA	TRDV1	TRDJ1	NA	TGTGCTCTTGGGGAACTAAGGGGGTCCCGGTACACCGATAAACTCATCTTT	CALGELRGSRYTDKLIF
NA	TRDV1	TRDJ1	NA	TGTGCTCTTGGGGAACTTCTATCTCCCACCCCTTTACTGCCCTCGTCTGCCGATAAACTCATCTTT	CALGELLSPTPLLPSSADKLIF
many	TRDV2	TRDJ3	NA	TGTGCCTGTGATCTCCTTTACTGGGACACCCGACAGATGTTTTTC	CACDLLYWDTRQMFF
NA	TRDV1	TRDJ1	TRDD3	TGTGCTCTTGGGGCGGTTCCCGTACTGGGGGATCCCCTGGGCATGTACACCGATAAACTCATCTTT	CALGAVPVLGDPLGMYTDKLIF
few	TRDV2	TRDJ1	NA	TGTGCCTGTGACCTTAACGGCTTAACACCTGGGGACACCGATAAACTCATCTTT	CACDLNGLTPGDTDKLIF
few	TRDV1	TRDJ1	TRDD3	TGTGCTCTCCGTCGTTCCCCCGTACTGGGGGATTCCCACACCGATAAACTCATCTTT	CALRRSPVLGDSHTDKLIF
few	TRDV1	TRDJ1	TRDD3	TGTGCTCTTGGGGAACTCCAGGACTCCCTTCGTCTCTGGGGGAGTTCCTACACCGATAAACTCATCTTT	CALGELQDSLRLWGSSYTDKLIF
NA	TRDV1	TRDJ1	NA	TGTGCTCTTGGGGACTCCTACTTCAGGGATACAACCGATAAACTCATCTTT	CALGDSYFRDTTDKLIF
few	TRDV2	TRDJ1	TRDD3	TGTGCCTGTGACGGGCCCCCCACCGTACTGGGGACACTATACACCGATAAACTCATCTTT	CACDGPPTVLGTLYTDKLIF
NA	TRDV1	TRDJ1	TRDD3	TGTGCTCTTGGGGAACTACCCTTGCACATCCCGATGGGACTGGGGGCCATACCTAACACCGATAAACTCATCTTT	CALGELPLHIPMGLGAIPNTDKLIF
few	TRDV1	TRDJ1	TRDD3	TGTGCTCTTGGGGCCCCTTTTCCGATAAAAGCTGGGGATAAATCCTACACCGATAAACTCATCTTT	CALGAPFPIKAGDKSYTDKLIF
few	TRDV1	TRDJ1	TRDD3	TGTGCTCTTGGGGAACGCTTGTCCGGGGGGATTCCGGCGCGTAAACAACTCATCTTT	CALGERLSGGIPARKQLIF
many	TRDV2	TRDJ1	NA	TGTGCCTGCCCGAGCACCGATAAACTCATCTTT	CACPSTDKLIF
NA	TRDV1	TRDJ1	NA	TGTGCTCTTGGGGAAGGGGATCGCACCGATAAACTCATCTTT	CALGEGDRTDKLIF